Included here is one T cell receptor (beta chain) sequence, with context. Its antigen is not yet known. No per-base quality is available; no much larger clone lies one base away. Receptor amplification or capture employed the immunoSEQ multiplex PCR assay. TCRdb limited this immuneACCESS table to in-frame rearrangements with V and J called. A share of clones is missing; checked studies link under half to unresolved V genes, and the rest is unexplained. This sample comprises over 90,000 clones, roughly 90% of them detected only once. The ten largest clones take up approximately 20% of the sample. These data originate in a study of control samples from healthy donors and cancer patients (dated by TCRdb to between 2020 and 2021). Sequencing input: PBMCs. This receptor was taken from a man aged 55 to 70 with lung cancer.

The CDR3 has the sequence CASRVGRGGNQPQHF. The sequenced DNA: TGTGCCAGCAGGGTGGGCAGGGGTGGTAATCAGCCCCAGCATTTT. The sequence joins TRBV7-8 to TRBJ1-5; the D gene is perhaps TRBD1, from 6 matching bases. Measured from the cysteine to the phenylalanine, the CDR3 is 15 residues long. The DNA shown is the 45-base CDR3, in frame from base 1. V drops 6 bases and J drops 4 bases, leaving 16 bases in between. The germline V gene supplies CDR1 SGHVS and CDR2 FQNEAQ.